This TCR beta chain was observed in a study of human T cells and chemical hapten exposure. Sample time point: patch test 1, 2 weeks after DPC sensitization. The treatment is: therapeutic diphenylcyclopropenone sensitization with weekly scalp DPC. Each patch-test visit's blood sample preceded patch application. V lost 5 bases, J lost 10 bases, and 12 bases stayed unmatched. CDR3 length: 15 residues. The germline V gene has CDR1 KGHDR and CDR2 SFDVKD. The study, taken as a whole, reports: The presence of alopecia in the donors means their immune response may differ from healthy people's.

This clonotype was detected ten times or more. Its specificity is unknown. MiXCR, run by TCRdb on the RACE reads, gives a single entry per CDR3 protein. This sample carries around 120,000 distinct CDR3 sequences, about 13% of them seen once, and the ten largest clones take roughly 0.92%. Material: whole blood, obtained in connection with sensitization to the hapten diphenylcyclopropenone (DPC). The rearrangement uses TRBV24-1 and TRBJ1-2; 10 bases align to TRBD1. This receptor was identified in a man aged 18 to 30 with alopecia areata. Some clones in this sample may be carry-over from other donors' samples. The CDR3 here is CATSGQGAALTDYTF. The CDR3 DNA is TGTGCCACCAGTGGACAGGGGGCAGCCCTTACAGACTACACCTTC.